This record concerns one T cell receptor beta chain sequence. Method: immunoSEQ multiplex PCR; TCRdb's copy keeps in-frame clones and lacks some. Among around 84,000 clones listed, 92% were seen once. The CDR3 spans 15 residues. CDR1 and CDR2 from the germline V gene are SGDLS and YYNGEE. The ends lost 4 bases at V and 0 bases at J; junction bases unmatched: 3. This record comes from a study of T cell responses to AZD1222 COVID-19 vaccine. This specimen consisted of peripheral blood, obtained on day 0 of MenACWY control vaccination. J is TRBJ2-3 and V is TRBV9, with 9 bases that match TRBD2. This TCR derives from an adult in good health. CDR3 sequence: CASSPSGISTDTQYF. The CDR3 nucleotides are TGTGCCAGCAGCCCTAGCGGGATTAGCACAGATACGCAGTATTTT.